The entry below describes one T cell receptor (beta chain). The target antigen is unknown. This table comes from immunoSEQ multiplex PCR, and its TCRdb copy is limited to in-frame clones, with some not included. The table includes roughly 60,000 clones, around 80% detected once. The entry originates in a study of T cell responses to AZD1222 COVID-19 vaccine. Study-level findings and limits: The span of vaccine-associated CD4 TCRs extended across spike, with dominance at 160-218 and 743-854.

CDR3 size: 15 residues. V lost 1 base and J lost 5, with 9 bases in between. CDR1 is LGHDT and CDR2 is YNNKEL in the germline V gene (reference sequence). Source: peripheral blood, taken on day 0 of AZD1222 vaccination. The TCR sequence derives from an adult in good health. The rearrangement joins TRBV3-1 (or the pseudogene TRBV3-2) to TRBJ1-6, with D hard to call. The CDR3 is CASSQAGLDNSPLHF. In nucleotides, the CDR3 is TGTGCCAGCAGCCAAGCGGGTCTGGATAATTCACCCCTCCACTTT.